These 9 T cell receptor beta chains share one sample of origin, sequenced in a study of blood T cell repertoires in COVID-19 (dated by TCRdb to the early 2020s). The library was prepared using the immunoSEQ multiplex PCR assay. The table comes from immuneACCESS by way of TCRdb, which keeps in-frame sequences with V and J called. Part of the clones is missing from these tables; in studies checked, under half for an unresolved V gene and the rest for unknown reasons. This sample comprises roughly 92,000 clones, more than 75% of them detected only once. The ten largest clones add up to roughly 7.1% of the sample. Specimen: peripheral blood. These receptor sequences come from a human donor with acute or convalescent COVID-19. The donor label of this sample is uncertain.

The chain links TRBV6-5 to TRBJ2-5; the D gene is possibly TRBD1 (6 bases). The V end was cut by 6 bases, the J end by 5 bases, with 19 bases between. This CDR3 is built from 15 residues. Germline CDR1 MNHEY, CDR2 SVGAGI. The CDR3 DNA sequence: TGTGCCAGCAGACCAGACAGGATCCCGGGGGAGACCCAGTACTTC. Translating it yields CASRPDRIPGETQYF.

The chain links TRBV29-1 to TRBJ2-7; D is undetermined. The V and J ends lost 6 bases and 6 bases respectively, with 18 bases between them. This CDR3 has 13 amino acids. Germline lookup yields CDR1 SQVTM and CDR2 ANQGSEA. The CDR3 sequence: CSVLSPVSLEQYF. The CDR3 bases are TGCAGCGTCTTGTCCCCGGTTAGCCTCGAGCAGTACTTC.

V gene TRBV11-3 combines with J gene TRBJ2-3, with 7 nucleotides matching TRBD1. The CDR3 spans 15 residues. Germline CDR1 reads SGHNT; CDR2 reads YENEEA. V lost 3 bases and J lost 2; bases outside the gene matches: 5. As DNA, the CDR3 is TGTGCCAGCAGCTTTTTCACAGGGGCCACAGATACGCAGTATTTT. Its translation: CASSFFTGATDTQYF.

The chain couples TRBV5-1 to TRBJ1-2; 7 bases line up with TRBD1. The CDR3 is made up of 15 amino acids. The germline V gene encodes CDR1 SGHRS and CDR2 YFSETQ. V shed 0 bases and J 3 bases; nucleotides not matched to a gene: 5. CDR3 protein: CASSLVAGTDYGYTF. The DNA for the CDR3 is TGCGCCAGCAGCTTGGTAGCCGGGACAGACTATGGCTACACCTTC.

This clone was detected once. This chain uses TRBV7-9 with TRBJ2-5; D perhaps matches TRBD2 (6 bases). The CDR3 runs 15 residues. V was clipped by 5 bases and J by 5 bases, with 18 bases between them. CDR1 and CDR2 from the germline V gene are SEHNR and FQNEAQ (reference sequence). The CDR3 DNA follows: TGTGCCAGCAGCAACCGGGGTCGAGGAGGGGAGACCCAGTACTTC. Translation: CASSNRGRGGETQYF.

The chain combines TRBV7-3 with TRBJ1-1; no reliable D call. This CDR3 has 13 amino acids. Trimming stripped 2 bases from V and 0 bases from J, with 4 bases between. Germline CDR1 and CDR2: SGHTA and FQGTGA. For the CDR3, the DNA is TGTGCCAGCAGCTTATCTATGAACACTGAAGCTTTCTTT. It is translated as CASSLSMNTEAFF.

V and J are TRBV19 and TRBJ1-5; no reliable D call. Germline loops: CDR1 LNHDA, CDR2 SQIVND (reference sequence). This CDR3 contains 14 residues. V was cut by 3 bases and J by 5 bases, with 11 bases left in between. The CDR3 nucleotides are TGTGCCAGTAGTATCCACGGTCCACATCAGCCCCAGCATTTT. Residues: CASSIHGPHQPQHF.

V gene TRBV30 combines with J gene TRBJ2-3; 10 nucleotides agree with TRBD2. This CDR3 has 15 residues. CDR1 is GTSNPN and CDR2 is SVGIG in the germline V gene (reference sequence). Trimming cost V 0 bases and J 5 bases; bases outside gene matches: 5. CDR3 nucleotide sequence: TGTGCCTGGAGTGTAAGCGGGGGGGGATTAGATACGCAGTATTTT. Protein: CAWSVSGGGLDTQYF.

The rearrangement links TRBV16 to TRBJ1-2; D perhaps matches TRBD1 (6 bases). This CDR3 contains 16 residues. Trimming removed 5 bases at V and 4 bases at J, with 20 bases between. The V gene's germline CDR1 is KGHSY and CDR2 FQNENV. The CDR3 is CASSEAPGGVGYGYTF. The DNA for the CDR3 is TGTGCCAGCAGCGAAGCCCCGGGGGGCGTTGGCTATGGCTACACCTTC.